Sequencing of this T cell receptor (beta chain) was carried out in a study of blood T cell repertoires in COVID-19. In the study's own analysis: By means of reference gene primer amplification, nucleated cell counts were estimated. Measured with immunoSEQ multiplex PCR; TCRdb has only the in-frame clones, and not every one. V and J calls and clone size follow that table, whereas D and trimming were derived from the DNA. The data hold roughly 63,000 clones, with about 87% observed a single time. Per germline, CDR1 GTSNPN and CDR2 SVGIG (reference sequence). V lost 2 bases and J lost 8, with 12 bases in between. The CDR3 sequence is 12 residues long.

The chain combines TRBV30 with TRBJ1-1, with D tentatively TRBD1 (6 bases). What was sequenced was peripheral blood. This receptor was taken from a man aged 55 to 69 with acute or convalescent COVID-19. The CDR3 DNA reads as TGTGCCTGGAGTAACACAGGGATCGAAGCTTTCTTT. Protein sequence: CAWSNTGIEAFF.